This record covers a single TCR beta chain. No cognate antigen has been identified for it. Base qualities were left out, and no much larger clone turns up one base away. One collaborating source in Seattle enrolled patients during active infection and followed them longitudinally through the course of disease. The collaborating institutions used their own protocols to collect whole blood in K2EDTA tubes. For TCRbeta analysis, collaborator samples were shipped as frozen whole blood, as isolated PBMCs, or as DNA extracted from either sample type. The entry originates in a study of blood T cell repertoires in COVID-19 (TCRdb year 2020). The study in broad terms: Collaborator samples came from the United States, Italy and Spain and covered acute and convalescent phases of COVID-19. The material from the prospective study consisted of cDNA or gDNA derived from T cells, B-cell-depleted T cells, or PBMCs. The dataset comprised deeply sampled blood TCRbeta repertoires from subjects exposed to, actively infected with, or recovered from COVID-19. A freely available public database, intended as a resource for researchers studying the immune response to SARS-CoV-2, is where the repertoires were released. The samples were drawn from two sources: the first 160 participants of the ongoing ImmuneRACE study, and 950 to 1,500 subjects contributed by 6 global collaborators. The sample metadata nearly always contained a de-identified subject ID, COVID-19 status, age in years and sex. Where available, HLA class I and class II types were taken from metadata supplied by the sample provider and were not determined by assay-based typing. Findings and caveats that apply to the study as a whole: Clinical and demographic metadata were provided uncurated, with the amount varying by source and participant.

The CDR3 starts with the cysteine, ends with the phenylalanine, and has 17 residues. Only the CDR3 DNA stays, 51 bases, in frame from base 1. From the germline V gene, CDR1 is SGHTA and CDR2 is FQGTGA. V and J are trimmed by 1 base and 8 bases, and the gene matches miss 8 bases of the junction. TCRbeta CDR3 regions were amplified from genomic DNA using the immunoSEQ Assay, a bias-controlled multiplex PCR. Turning to the authors' computational methods: Within the assay, amplification of reference gene primers was used to estimate how many nucleated cells each sample contained. Sequence reads were collapsed and filtered to measure the absolute abundance of every unique TCRbeta CDR3 rearrangement. For each sample, productive Simpson clonality was calculated as the square root of Simpson's diversity index over productive rearrangements. Imported from immuneACCESS, the table was reduced by TCRdb to in-frame sequences with V and J called. These copies leave out some clones; in studies compared against another copy, an unresolved V gene accounts for under half, and the cause of the remainder is not known. The V and J calls and clone size are taken from that table; D and trimming were inferred from the DNA. Across this sample there are 330,000 or so clones, with roughly 90% seen only once. The ten largest clones take up approximately 9.3% of the sample.

The clonotype originates from a man under 40 with COVID-19, enrolled during active disease. The sequence links TRBV7-3 to TRBJ2-1; TRBD2 lines up with 13 middle nucleotides. The sequencing input was peripheral blood. The CDR3 region has the sequence CASSLKGAGTSGDEQFF. DNA sequence: TGTGCCAGCAGCTTAAAGGGGGCCGGGACTAGCGGGGATGAGCAGTTCTTC.